This T cell receptor beta chain was captured by sequencing in a study of blood T cell repertoires in COVID-19 (dated by TCRdb to about 2020). For context, the study as a whole: Samples covering the acute and convalescent phases of COVID-19 were provided by collaborators in the United States, Italy and Spain. The prospective study material was composed of cDNA or gDNA derived from T cells, B-cell-depleted T cells, or PBMCs. Subjects who had been exposed to COVID-19, were actively infected with it, or had recovered from it provided the deeply sampled blood TCRbeta repertoires that made up the dataset. The repertoires were released in a freely available public database intended as a resource for research on the immune response to SARS-CoV-2. Samples were obtained from the ongoing ImmuneRACE study (first 160 participants) and from some 1,200 subjects provided by 6 global collaborators. A de-identified subject ID, COVID-19 status, age in years and sex were almost always included in the sample metadata. Where HLA class I and class II types were available, the types were taken from metadata supplied by the sample provider, not from assay-based typing.

Comment on this clone: Its antigen is unknown. Qualities for individual bases were not recorded, and no much larger clone is one base off.

The investigation overall reported the following: How much clinical and demographic metadata was included differed by source and by participant, and the metadata was provided uncurated.

Counted from cysteine to phenylalanine, this CDR3 has 13 amino acids. CDR3 DNA is the only sequence kept; it has 39 bases, read in frame from the first base. Looking up the germline V gene yields CDR1 SNHLY and CDR2 FYNNEI. V sheds 8 bases and J sheds 3 bases, leaving 12 bases between their ends. TCRbeta CDR3 regions were amplified from genomic DNA by means of the immunoSEQ Assay, a bias-controlled multiplex PCR. The authors' analysis ran thus. The number of nucleated cells in each sample was estimated by amplification of reference gene primers within the assay. Sequence reads were collapsed and filtered to measure the absolute abundance of every unique TCRbeta CDR3 rearrangement. For each sample, productive Simpson clonality was calculated by taking the square root of Simpson's diversity index across productive rearrangements. TCRdb mirrors the immuneACCESS table, restricted to in-frame sequences. Some clones are absent from its copies; in checked studies, under half trace to an unresolved V gene, and the reason for the others is unknown. That table is the source of V, J and clone size, and D and trimming were worked out from the DNA. The sample table records 200,000 or so clones; 84% of these occur just once. The ten largest clones add up to 13% of the sample.

Whole blood was collected in K2EDTA tubes by collaborating institutions according to the institutions' own protocols. For TCRbeta analysis, collaborator samples were shipped as frozen whole blood, as isolated PBMCs, or as DNA extracted from either sample type. This receptor chain uses TRBV2 and TRBJ2-3, with the D gene uncertain. This TCR was sampled from a human donor in a cohort sampled during active COVID-19. Sequencing was done on a sample of peripheral blood. The CDR3 reads as follows: CASLHGRTDTQYF. The DNA reads as follows: TGTGCCAGCTTGCACGGTCGGACAGATACGCAGTATTTT. Reference TRBV2 and TRBJ2-3 genes cover what lies past the CDR3, so the full variable domain is EPEVTQTPSHQVTQMGQEVILRCVPISNHLYFYWYRQILGQKVEFLVSFYNNEISEKSEIFDDQFSVERPDGSNFTLKIRSTKLEDSAMYFCASLHGRTDTQYFGPGTRLTVL.